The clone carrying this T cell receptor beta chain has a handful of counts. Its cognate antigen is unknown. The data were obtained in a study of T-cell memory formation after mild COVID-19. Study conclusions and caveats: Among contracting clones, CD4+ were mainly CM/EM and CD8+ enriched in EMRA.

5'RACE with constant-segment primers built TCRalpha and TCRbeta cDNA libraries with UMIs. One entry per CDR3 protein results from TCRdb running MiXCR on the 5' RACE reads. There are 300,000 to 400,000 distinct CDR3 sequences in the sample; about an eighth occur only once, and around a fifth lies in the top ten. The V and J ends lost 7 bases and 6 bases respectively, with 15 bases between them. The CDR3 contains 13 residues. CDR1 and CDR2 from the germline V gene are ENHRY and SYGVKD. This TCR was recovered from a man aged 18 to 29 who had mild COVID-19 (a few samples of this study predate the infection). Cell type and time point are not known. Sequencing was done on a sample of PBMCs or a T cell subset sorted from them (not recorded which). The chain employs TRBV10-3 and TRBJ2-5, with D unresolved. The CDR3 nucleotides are TGTGCCATCACCGAGGACCCCACCCAGACCCAGTACTTC. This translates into CAITEDPTQTQYF.